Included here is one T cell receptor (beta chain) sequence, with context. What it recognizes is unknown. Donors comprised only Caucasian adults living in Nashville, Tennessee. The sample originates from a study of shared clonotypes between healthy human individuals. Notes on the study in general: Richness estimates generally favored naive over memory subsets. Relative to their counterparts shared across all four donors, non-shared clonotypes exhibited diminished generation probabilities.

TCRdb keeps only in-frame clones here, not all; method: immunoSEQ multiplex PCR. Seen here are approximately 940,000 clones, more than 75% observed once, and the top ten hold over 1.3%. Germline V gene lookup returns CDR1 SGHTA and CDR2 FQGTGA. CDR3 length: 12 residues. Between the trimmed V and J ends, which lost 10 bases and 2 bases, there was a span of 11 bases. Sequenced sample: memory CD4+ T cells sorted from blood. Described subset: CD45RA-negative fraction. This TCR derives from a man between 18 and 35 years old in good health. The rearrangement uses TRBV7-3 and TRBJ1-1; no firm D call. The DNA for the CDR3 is TGTGCCACCGGAGGGAGAAACACTGAAGCTTTCTTT. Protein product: CATGGRNTEAFF.